Sequencing of this T cell receptor (beta chain) was carried out in a study of blood T cells in healthy people across ages (dated by TCRdb to about 2015). Some background on the complete study: In model experiments, template switching captured roughly one uniquely barcoded TCR beta cDNA molecule for every two T cells. Age-related changes in TCR beta repertoire diversity were measured in the study by deep sequencing normalized with unique cDNA molecular identifiers. Four age groups were formed from the donors: young (average approximately 17 years), middle-aged (approximately 40), aged (around 62) and long-lived (more than 75). To avoid experimental bias, donors of different ages were distributed randomly across sequencing lanes. The study analyzed two additional independent replicas of 1 million unique cDNA reads from the same blood draw for two donors, one aged 18 to 29 and one aged 80 or older.

The library was made by 5' RACE. Sequencing was performed on an Illumina HiSeq 2500. A second PCR of roughly 7 to 11 cycles was performed with a sample-barcoded 5' primer and a J-beta primer mix. Each TCR beta cDNA molecule received a unique molecular identifier from a template-switch 5' adaptor carrying 12 random nucleotides. At least 2.5 million CDR3-containing paired-end reads were obtained from each sample. The Mint cDNA synthesis kit, primed by a TRBC-specific oligonucleotide, was used to synthesize first-strand cDNA from all RNA. All cDNA was treated with uracil-DNA glycosylase and then went through a first 18-cycle PCR with the universal primers M1SS and BC2_uni_R. The paper's data handling went like this. Each sample was normalized by randomly selecting 1 million high-quality reads, each carrying a distinct molecular identifier. Instead of being binned into consensus sequences, reads that shared molecular identifiers were thrown out. CDR3 identification, clonotype clustering and error correction used MiTCR with a Q25 quality threshold and the strictest error-elimination algorithm. A nonparametric unseen species model using Euler transformation provided a lower-bound estimate of total TCR beta diversity. The public reads were run again by TCRdb, first through fastp at Q25 and then through MiXCR, and only productive beta chains were kept. Entries that share a CDR3 protein sequence are merged under the most common genes and DNA. TCRdb's processing, not the authors' own work, is the source of the V and J calls. The sample has 1.5 million to 1.9 million distinct CDR3 sequences on record, 35% to 45% of them singletons. Of the sample, roughly 3.7% is held by the ten largest clones.

The donors were roughly 40 Caucasian individuals from Russia, aged 6 to 90 years, who were systemically healthy. Each donor gave 8 to 10 milliliters of peripheral blood, drawn into EDTA-treated Vacutainer tubes. Ficoll-Paque density-gradient centrifugation was used to isolate PBMCs, with at least 6 million per sample. Trizol reagent was used to extract total RNA from the PBMCs, yielding at least 5.5 micrograms per sample. The percentages of naive CD45RAhigh/CD27high T cells were determined by flow cytometry on a PBMC aliquot from every donor. Points on this clonotype: Its antigen has not been determined. The sample holds no much larger clone one base away, and base qualities are not on file.

Study-level results and caveats: Because profiling used bulk unsorted PBMCs, naive and antigen-experienced compartments could not be compared conclusively. As age increased, observed TCR beta diversity per million T cells dropped in a roughly linear way, and a significant reduction was already evident by age 40. Compared with the aged group, the long-lived group had more naive CD4+ T cells, fewer expanded clones and increased TCR diversity, suggesting age selection. There was a strong correlation between observed TCR beta diversity and the percentage of naive T cells measured by flow cytometry. Estimates of total diversity from one million sequenced T cells were regarded as lower bounds and underestimates. Donor CMV infection status was unknown, potentially confounding age-related changes in expanded clonotypes.

Including the terminal cysteine and phenylalanine, the CDR3 comprises 14 residues. The read is trimmed to its CDR3 DNA, 42 bases read in frame from base 1. Trimming takes 6 bases from V and 4 bases from J, and the germline ends sit 12 bases apart. Looking up the germline V gene (reference sequence) yields CDR1 MNHNY and CDR2 SVGAGI. This sequence was found in a woman younger than 35 in good health. The sequence joins TRBV6-6 to TRBJ2-2, with no confidently assigned D gene. Sequenced material: blood. The bases read TGTGCCAGCAGCGAAATAAGACGCACCGGGGAGCTGTTTTTT. It translates to CASSEIRRTGELFF.